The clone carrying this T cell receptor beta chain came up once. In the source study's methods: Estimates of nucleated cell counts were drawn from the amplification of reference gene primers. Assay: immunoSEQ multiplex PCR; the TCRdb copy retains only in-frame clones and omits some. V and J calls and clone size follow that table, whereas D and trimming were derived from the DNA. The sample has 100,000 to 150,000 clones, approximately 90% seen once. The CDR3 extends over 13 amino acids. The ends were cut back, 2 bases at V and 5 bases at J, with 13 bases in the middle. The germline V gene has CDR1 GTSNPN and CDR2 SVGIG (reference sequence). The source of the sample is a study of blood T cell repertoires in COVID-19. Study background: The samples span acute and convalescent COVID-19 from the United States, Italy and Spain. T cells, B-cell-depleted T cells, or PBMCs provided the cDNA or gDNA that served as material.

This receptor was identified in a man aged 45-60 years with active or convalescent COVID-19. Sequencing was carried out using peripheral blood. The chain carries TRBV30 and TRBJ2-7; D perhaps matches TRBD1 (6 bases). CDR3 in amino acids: CAWSTTGYNEQYF. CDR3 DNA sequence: TGTGCCTGGAGTACTACAGGGTACAACGAGCAGTACTTC.